Included here is one T cell receptor beta chain sequence, with context. The data originate from a study of T cell changes during pregnancy in multiple sclerosis. The length of the CDR3 is 15 residues. Trimming removed 0 bases at V and 2 bases at J, with 11 bases between. From germline, CDR1 is SNHLY and CDR2 FYNNEI. Method: immunoSEQ multiplex PCR; TCRdb's copy keeps in-frame clones and lacks some. The top ten clones hold 3.5% to 4.5% of a sample with approximately 100,000 clones, around 93% of them seen once. The source is a female donor with multiple sclerosis, enrolled in a pregnancy study. This chain links TRBV2 with TRBJ2-7, with D uncertain. This sample comprised peripheral blood, obtained in the first trimester of pregnancy. CDR3 amino acids: CASSEAGESTYEQYF. The DNA of the CDR3 is TGTGCCAGCAGTGAAGCCGGTGAATCAACCTACGAGCAGTACTTC.